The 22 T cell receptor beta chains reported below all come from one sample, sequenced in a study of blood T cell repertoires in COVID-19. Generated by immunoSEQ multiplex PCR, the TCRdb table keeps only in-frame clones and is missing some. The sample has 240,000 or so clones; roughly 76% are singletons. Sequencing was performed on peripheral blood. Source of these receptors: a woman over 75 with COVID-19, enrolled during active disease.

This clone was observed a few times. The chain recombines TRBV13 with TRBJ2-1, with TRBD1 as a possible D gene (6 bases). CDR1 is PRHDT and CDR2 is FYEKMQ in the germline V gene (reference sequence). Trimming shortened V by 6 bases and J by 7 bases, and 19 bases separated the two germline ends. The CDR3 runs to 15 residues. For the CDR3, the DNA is TGTGCCAGCAGTCTTGTCCAGGGGAAGATGAATGAGCAGTTCTTC. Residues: CASSLVQGKMNEQFF.

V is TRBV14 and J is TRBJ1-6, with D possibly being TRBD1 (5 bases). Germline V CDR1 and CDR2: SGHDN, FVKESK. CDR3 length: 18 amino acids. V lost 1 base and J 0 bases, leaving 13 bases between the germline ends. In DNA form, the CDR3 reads TGTGCCAGCAGCCAAGGCTCTTGGGGGGGCTCCTATAATTCACCCCTCCACTTT. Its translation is CASSQGSWGGSYNSPLHF.

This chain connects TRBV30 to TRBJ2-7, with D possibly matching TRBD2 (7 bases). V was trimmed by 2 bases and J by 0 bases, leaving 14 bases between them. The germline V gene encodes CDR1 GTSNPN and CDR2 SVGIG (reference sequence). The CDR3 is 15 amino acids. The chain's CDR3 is CAWSRGGSGSYEQYF. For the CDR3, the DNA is TGTGCCTGGAGTAGGGGGGGGTCAGGCTCCTACGAGCAGTACTTC.

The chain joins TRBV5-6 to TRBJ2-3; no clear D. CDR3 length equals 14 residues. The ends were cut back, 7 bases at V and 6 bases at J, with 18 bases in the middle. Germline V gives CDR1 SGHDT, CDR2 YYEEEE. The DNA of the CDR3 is TGTGCCAGCCAGCGTGAGGCATCCGCGGATACGCAGTATTTT. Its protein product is CASQREASADTQYF.

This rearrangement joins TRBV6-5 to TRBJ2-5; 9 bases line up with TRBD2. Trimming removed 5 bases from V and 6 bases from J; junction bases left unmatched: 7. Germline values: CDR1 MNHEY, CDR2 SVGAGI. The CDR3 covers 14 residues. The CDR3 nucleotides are TGTGCCAGCAGTCCGGGACTAGCCCGACAGACCCAGTACTTC. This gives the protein CASSPGLARQTQYF.

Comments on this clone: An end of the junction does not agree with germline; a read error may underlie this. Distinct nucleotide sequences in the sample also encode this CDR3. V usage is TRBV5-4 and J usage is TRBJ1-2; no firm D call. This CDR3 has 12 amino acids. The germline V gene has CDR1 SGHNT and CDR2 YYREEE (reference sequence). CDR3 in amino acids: CASSLDGYGYTF. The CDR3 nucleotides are TGCGCCAGCAGCTTAGACGGGTATGGCTACACCTTC.

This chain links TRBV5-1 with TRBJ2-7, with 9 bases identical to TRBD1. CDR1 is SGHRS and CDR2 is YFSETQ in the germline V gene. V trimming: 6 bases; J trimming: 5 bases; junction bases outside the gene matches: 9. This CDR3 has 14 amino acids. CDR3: CASKTGTGRHEQYF. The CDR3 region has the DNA TGCGCCAGCAAGACCGGGACAGGGAGGCACGAGCAGTACTTC.

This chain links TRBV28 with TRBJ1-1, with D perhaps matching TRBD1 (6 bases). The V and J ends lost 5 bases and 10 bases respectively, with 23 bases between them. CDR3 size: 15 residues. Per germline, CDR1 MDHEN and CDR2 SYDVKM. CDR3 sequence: CASSHPDRLVVGAFF. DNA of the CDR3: TGTGCCAGCAGTCACCCCGACAGGCTAGTGGTCGGAGCTTTCTTT.

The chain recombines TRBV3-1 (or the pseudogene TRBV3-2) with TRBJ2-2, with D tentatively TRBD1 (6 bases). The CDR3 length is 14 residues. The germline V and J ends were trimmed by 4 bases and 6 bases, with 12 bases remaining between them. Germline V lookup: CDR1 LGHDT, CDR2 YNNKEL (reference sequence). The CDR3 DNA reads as TGTGCCAGCAGCCTACAGGGAGTGGCCGGGGAGCTGTTTTTT. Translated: CASSLQGVAGELFF.

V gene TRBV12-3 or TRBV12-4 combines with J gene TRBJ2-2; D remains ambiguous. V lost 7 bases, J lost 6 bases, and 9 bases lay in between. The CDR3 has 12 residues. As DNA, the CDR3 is TGTGCCAGCACCCTAGGTCCCGGGGAGCTGTTTTTT. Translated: CASTLGPGELFF.

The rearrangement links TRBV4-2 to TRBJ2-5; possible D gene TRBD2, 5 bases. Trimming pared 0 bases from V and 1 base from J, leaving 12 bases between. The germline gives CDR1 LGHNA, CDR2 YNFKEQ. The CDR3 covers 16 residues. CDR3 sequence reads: CASSQDAAGFQETQYF. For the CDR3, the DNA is TGTGCCAGCAGCCAAGACGCCGCGGGCTTCCAAGAGACCCAGTACTTC.

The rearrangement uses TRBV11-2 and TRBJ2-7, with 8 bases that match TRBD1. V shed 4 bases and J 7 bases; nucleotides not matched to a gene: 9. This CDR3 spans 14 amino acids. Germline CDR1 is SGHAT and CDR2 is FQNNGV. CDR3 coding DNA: TGTGCCAGCAGCTCGACAGGGGACTCGAGGGAGCAGTACTTC. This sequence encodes CASSSTGDSREQYF.

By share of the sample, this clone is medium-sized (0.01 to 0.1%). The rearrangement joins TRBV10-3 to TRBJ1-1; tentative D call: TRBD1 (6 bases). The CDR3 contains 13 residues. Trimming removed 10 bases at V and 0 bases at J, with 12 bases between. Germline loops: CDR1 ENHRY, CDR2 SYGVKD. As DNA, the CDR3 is TGTGCCACAACCGGGACATTGAACACTGAAGCTTTCTTT. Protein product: CATTGTLNTEAFF.

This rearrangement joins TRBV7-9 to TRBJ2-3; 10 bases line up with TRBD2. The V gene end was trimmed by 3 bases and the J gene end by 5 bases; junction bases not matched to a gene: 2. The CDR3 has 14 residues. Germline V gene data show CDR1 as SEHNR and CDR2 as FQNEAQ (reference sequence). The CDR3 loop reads CASSFGLAVDTQYF. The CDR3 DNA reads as TGTGCCAGCAGCTTCGGACTAGCGGTAGATACGCAGTATTTT.

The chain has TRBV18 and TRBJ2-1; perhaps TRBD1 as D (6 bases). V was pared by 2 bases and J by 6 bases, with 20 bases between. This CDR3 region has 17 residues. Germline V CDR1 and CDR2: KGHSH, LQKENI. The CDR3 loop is CASSPSAGNREVNEQFF. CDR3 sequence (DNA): TGTGCCAGCTCACCAAGTGCAGGGAACAGGGAAGTCAATGAGCAGTTCTTC.

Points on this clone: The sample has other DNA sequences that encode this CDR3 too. The CDR3 DNA follows: TGTGCCAGCTCACCACCCGGGAACACCGGGGAGCTGTTTTTT. Translated: CASSPPGNTGELFF. This sequence joins TRBV18 and TRBJ2-2; D call uncertain. This CDR3 contains 14 residues. Germline V CDR1 and CDR2: KGHSH, LQKENI. V dropped 0 bases and J dropped 1 base, with 3 bases sitting between them.

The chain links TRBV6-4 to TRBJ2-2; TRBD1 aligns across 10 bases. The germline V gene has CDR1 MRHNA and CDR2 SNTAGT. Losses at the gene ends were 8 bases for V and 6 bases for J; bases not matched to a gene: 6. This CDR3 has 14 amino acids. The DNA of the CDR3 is TGTGCCAGCTCCGGGACAGGGGTAGCCGGGGAGCTGTTTTTT. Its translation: CASSGTGVAGELFF.

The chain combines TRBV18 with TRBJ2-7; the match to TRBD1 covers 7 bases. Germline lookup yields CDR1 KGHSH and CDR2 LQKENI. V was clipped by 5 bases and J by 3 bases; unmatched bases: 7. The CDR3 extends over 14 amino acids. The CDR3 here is CASSVRTGSYEQYF. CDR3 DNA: TGTGCCAGCTCAGTTCGGACAGGTAGCTACGAGCAGTACTTC.

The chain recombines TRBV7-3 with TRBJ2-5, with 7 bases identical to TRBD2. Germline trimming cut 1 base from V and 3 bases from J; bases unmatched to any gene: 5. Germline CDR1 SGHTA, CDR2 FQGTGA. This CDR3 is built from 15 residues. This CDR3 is CASSLKASGEETQYF. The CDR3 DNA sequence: TGTGCCAGCAGCTTAAAGGCTAGCGGTGAAGAGACCCAGTACTTC. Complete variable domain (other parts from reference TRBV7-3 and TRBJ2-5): GAGVSQTPSNKVTEKGKYVELRCDPISGHTALYWYRQSLGQGPEFLIYFQGTGAADDSGLPNDRFFAVRPEGSVSTLKIQRTERGDSAVYLCASSLKASGEETQYFGPGTRLLVL.

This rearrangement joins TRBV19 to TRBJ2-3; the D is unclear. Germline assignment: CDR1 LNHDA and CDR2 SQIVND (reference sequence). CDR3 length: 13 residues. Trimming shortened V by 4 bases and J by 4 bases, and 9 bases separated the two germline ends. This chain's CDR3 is CASSNLRADTQYF. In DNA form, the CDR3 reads TGTGCCAGTAGTAACTTGCGTGCAGATACGCAGTATTTT.

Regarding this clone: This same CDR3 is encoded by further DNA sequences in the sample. This chain's CDR3 is CASSMGQGGGNQPQHF. As DNA, the CDR3 is TGTGCCAGCAGCATGGGACAGGGGGGGGGCAATCAGCCCCAGCATTTT. The chain uses TRBV7-2 and TRBJ1-5, with 11 bases fitting TRBD1. The CDR3 contains 16 residues. Germline trimming cut 5 bases from V and 2 bases from J; bases unmatched to any gene: 5. Per the germline V gene, CDR1 is SGHTA and CDR2 is FQGNSA.

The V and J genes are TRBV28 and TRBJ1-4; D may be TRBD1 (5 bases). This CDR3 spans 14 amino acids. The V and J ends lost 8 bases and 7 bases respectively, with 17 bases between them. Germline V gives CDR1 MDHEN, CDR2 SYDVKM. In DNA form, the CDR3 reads TGTGCCAGCGGTTCGACGTCGCAGGGTGAAAAACTGTTTTTT. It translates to CASGSTSQGEKLFF.